These T cell receptor beta chains were read from a single sample in a study of T cell clones after liver transplantation. Using immunoSEQ multiplex PCR, the repertoire was profiled, and TCRdb retains in-frame clones only, with some absent. Among 55,000 to 75,000 clones listed, 80% to 95% were seen once. The sequencing used CD4+ T cells from blood, collected less than 27 months after liver transplant. The receptors come from a human patient who received a liver transplant. Some of the T cells might come from the graft donor. The CDR3 runs from the conserved cysteine through the conserved F or W. Each record gives: clone size, V gene, D gene, J gene, CDR3 DNA, CDR3 protein. D genes are given only for firm matches. Expanded clones get a size class; other rows say once, few or many, or leave the size out.

abundance: NA; v_gene: TRBV15; d_gene: NA; j_gene: TRBJ2-1; CDR3nt: TGTGCCACCAGCACCAGAACTAGGTCGCCTTACAATGAGCAGTTCTTC; CDR3aa: CATSTRTRSPYNEQFF
abundance: NA; v_gene: TRBV6-5; d_gene: NA; j_gene: TRBJ2-3; CDR3nt: TGTGCCAGCAGTGCACCCGATGGAACAGATACGCAGTATTTT; CDR3aa: CASSAPDGTDTQYF
abundance: NA; v_gene: TRBV7-8; d_gene: TRBD1; j_gene: TRBJ2-7; CDR3nt: TGTGCCAGCAGCTCTCGGGACAGGGGGCCTTCGTACGAGCAGTACTTC; CDR3aa: CASSSRDRGPSYEQYF
abundance: NA; v_gene: TRBV27; d_gene: TRBD1; j_gene: TRBJ2-6; CDR3nt: TGTGCCAGCAGTTTATCGAGCGGGACAGGGTCTGGGGCCAACGTCCTGACTTTC; CDR3aa: CASSLSSGTGSGANVLTF
abundance: NA; v_gene: TRBV5-4; d_gene: TRBD2; j_gene: TRBJ2-5; CDR3nt: TGTGCCAGCAGCTTGGCATCTAGCGGGCAAGAGACCCAGTACTTC; CDR3aa: CASSLASSGQETQYF
abundance: NA; v_gene: TRBV6-5; d_gene: NA; j_gene: TRBJ2-3; CDR3nt: TGTGCCAGCCAGGTAACTTCCGCGGATACGCAGTATTTT; CDR3aa: CASQVTSADTQYF
abundance: once; v_gene: TRBV13; d_gene: TRBD2; j_gene: TRBJ2-1; CDR3nt: TGTGCCAGCAGCTGGGCTAGCGGGACCAATGAGCAGTTCTTC; CDR3aa: CASSWASGTNEQFF
abundance: once; v_gene: TRBV19; d_gene: NA; j_gene: TRBJ2-6; CDR3nt: TGTGCCAGTAGTATAAGGCAATCTGGGGCCAACGTCCTGACTTTC; CDR3aa: CASSIRQSGANVLTF
abundance: NA; v_gene: TRBV7-8; d_gene: NA; j_gene: TRBJ2-7; CDR3nt: TGTGCCAGCAGCCCACGCCTTCGAGCGGAGGGGGTTGAGGAGCAGTACTTC; CDR3aa: CASSPRLRAEGVEEQYF
abundance: NA; v_gene: TRBV29-1; d_gene: NA; j_gene: TRBJ1-5; CDR3nt: TGCAGCGTTGAGTATGATAAAGGTCAGCCCCAGCATTTT; CDR3aa: CSVEYDKGQPQHF
abundance: NA; v_gene: TRBV5-1; d_gene: NA; j_gene: TRBJ2-5; CDR3nt: TGCGCCAGCAGCTTGGATGGCGTAGAGACCCAGTACTTC; CDR3aa: CASSLDGVETQYF
abundance: NA; v_gene: TRBV27; d_gene: TRBD2; j_gene: TRBJ2-1; CDR3nt: TGTGCCAGCAGTCGCCAAGGACTAGTGGTCAATGAGCAGTTCTTC; CDR3aa: CASSRQGLVVNEQFF